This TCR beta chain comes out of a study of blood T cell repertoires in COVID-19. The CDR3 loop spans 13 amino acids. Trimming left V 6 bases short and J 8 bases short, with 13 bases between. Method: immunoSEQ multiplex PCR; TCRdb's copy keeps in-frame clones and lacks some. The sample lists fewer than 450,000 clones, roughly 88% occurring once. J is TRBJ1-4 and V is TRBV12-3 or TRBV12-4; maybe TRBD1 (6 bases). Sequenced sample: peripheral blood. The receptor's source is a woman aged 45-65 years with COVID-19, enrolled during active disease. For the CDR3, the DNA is TGTGCCAGCAGGGTGGGGGCAGTCGAAAAACTGTTTTTT. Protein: CASRVGAVEKLFF.